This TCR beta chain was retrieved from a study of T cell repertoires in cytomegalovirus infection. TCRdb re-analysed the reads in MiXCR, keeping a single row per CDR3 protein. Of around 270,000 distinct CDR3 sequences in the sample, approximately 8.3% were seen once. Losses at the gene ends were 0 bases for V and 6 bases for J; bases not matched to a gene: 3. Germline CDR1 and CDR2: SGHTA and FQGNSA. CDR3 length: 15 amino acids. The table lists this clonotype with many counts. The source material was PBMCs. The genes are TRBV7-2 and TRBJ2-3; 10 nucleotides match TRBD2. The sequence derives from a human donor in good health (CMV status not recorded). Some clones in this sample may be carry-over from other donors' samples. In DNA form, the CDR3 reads TGTGCCAGCAGCTTAGCAGCGGGGGGGCTTGATACGCAGTATTTT. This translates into CASSLAAGGLDTQYF.